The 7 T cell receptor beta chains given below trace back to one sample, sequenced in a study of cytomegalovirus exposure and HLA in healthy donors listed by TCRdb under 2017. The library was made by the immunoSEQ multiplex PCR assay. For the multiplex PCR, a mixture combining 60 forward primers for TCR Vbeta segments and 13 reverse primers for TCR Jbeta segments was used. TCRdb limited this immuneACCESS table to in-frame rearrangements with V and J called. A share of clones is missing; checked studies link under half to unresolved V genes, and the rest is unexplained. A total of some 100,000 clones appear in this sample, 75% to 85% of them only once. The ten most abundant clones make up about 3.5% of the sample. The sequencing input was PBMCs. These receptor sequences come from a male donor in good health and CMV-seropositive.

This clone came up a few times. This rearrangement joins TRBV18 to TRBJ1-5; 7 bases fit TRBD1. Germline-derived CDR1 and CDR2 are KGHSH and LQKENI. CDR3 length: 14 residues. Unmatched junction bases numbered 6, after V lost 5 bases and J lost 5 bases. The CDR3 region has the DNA TGTGCCAGCTCAAGGACAGGAAGAGATCAGCCCCAGCATTTT. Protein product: CASSRTGRDQPQHF. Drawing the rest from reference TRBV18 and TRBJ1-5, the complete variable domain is NAGVMQNPRHLVRRRGQEARLRCSPMKGHSHVYWYRQLPEEGLKFMVYLQKENIIDESGMPKERFSAEFPKEGPSILRIQQVVRGDSAAYFCASSRTGRDQPQHFGDGTRLSIL.

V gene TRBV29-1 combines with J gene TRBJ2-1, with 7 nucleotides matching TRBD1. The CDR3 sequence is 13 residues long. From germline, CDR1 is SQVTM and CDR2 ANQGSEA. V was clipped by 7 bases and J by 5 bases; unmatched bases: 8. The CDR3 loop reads CSERQGGDNEQFF. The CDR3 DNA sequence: TGCAGCGAGCGACAGGGCGGCGACAATGAGCAGTTCTTC.

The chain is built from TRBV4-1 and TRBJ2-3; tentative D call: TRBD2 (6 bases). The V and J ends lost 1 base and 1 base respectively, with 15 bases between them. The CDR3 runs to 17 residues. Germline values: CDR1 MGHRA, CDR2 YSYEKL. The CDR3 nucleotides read TGCGCCAGCAGCCAAGGTTGGCGGGGCCCCGGCACAGATACGCAGTATTTT. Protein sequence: CASSQGWRGPGTDTQYF.

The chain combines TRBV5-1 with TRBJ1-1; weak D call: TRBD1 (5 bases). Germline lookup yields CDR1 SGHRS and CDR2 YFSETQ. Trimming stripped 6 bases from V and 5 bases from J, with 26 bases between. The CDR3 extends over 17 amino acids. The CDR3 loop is CASKEFPGGTSGTEAFF. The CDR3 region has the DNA TGCGCCAGCAAGGAATTCCCCGGGGGGACCTCAGGAACTGAAGCTTTCTTT. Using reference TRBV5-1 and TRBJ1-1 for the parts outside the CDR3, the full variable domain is KAGVTQTPRYLIKTRGQQVTLSCSPISGHRSVSWYQQTPGQGLQFLFEYFSETQRNKGNFPGRFSGRQFSNSRSEMNVSTLELGDSALYLCASKEFPGGTSGTEAFFGQGTRLTVV.

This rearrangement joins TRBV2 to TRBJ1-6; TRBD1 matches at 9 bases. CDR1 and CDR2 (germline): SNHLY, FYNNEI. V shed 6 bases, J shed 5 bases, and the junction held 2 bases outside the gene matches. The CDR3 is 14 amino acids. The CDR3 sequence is CASRGQGDNSPLHF. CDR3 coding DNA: TGTGCCAGCAGGGGACAGGGAGATAATTCACCCCTCCACTTT.

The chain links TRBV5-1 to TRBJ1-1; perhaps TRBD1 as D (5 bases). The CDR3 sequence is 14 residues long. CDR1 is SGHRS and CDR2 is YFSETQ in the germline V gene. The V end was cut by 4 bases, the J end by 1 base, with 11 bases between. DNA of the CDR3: TGCGCCAGCAGCCCAAGTAGGGGGAACACTGAAGCTTTCTTT. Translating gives CASSPSRGNTEAFF.

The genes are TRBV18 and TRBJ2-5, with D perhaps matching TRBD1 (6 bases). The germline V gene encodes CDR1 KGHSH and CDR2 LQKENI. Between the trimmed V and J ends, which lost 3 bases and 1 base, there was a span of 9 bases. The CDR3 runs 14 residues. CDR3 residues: CASSPGTLQETQYF. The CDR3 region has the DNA TGTGCCAGCTCACCCGGGACACTCCAAGAGACCCAGTACTTC.